These T cell receptor beta chains were read from a single sample in a study of response to subunit inactivated influenza vaccine. TCRdb used MiXCR to reprocess the RT-PCR reads, holding one entry per CDR3 protein. The sample records about 570,000 distinct CDR3 sequences, roughly 10% being singletons. These data also formed part of another study, on T cells expressing NK-cell markers.

Sequenced material: PBMCs from blood, taken on the day of vaccination. The receptors were sampled from a man aged 45 to 65 who received an inactivated influenza vaccine. Both conserved end residues are trimmed from each CDR3. Fields, in order: J gene, V gene, CDR3 protein.

J gene: TRBJ1-4; V gene: TRBV5-1; CDR3 protein: ASSKEGNINEKLF
J gene: TRBJ1-4; V gene: TRBV10-3; CDR3 protein: AIRRGPGNEKLC
J gene: TRBJ2-5; V gene: TRBV7-2; CDR3 protein: ASSVGLRETQY
J gene: TRBJ2-7; V gene: TRBV29-1; CDR3 protein: SVERQGNSYEQY
J gene: TRBJ2-7; V gene: TRBV18; CDR3 protein: ASSPRIRDRAGEQY
J gene: TRBJ2-1; V gene: TRBV19; CDR3 protein: ASSIYRNEQF
J gene: TRBJ2-1; V gene: TRBV20-1; CDR3 protein: SASGTSGLF
J gene: TRBJ2-1; V gene: TRBV20-1; CDR3 protein: SADGDRENEQF
J gene: TRBJ2-7; V gene: TRBV6-6; CDR3 protein: ASSYLHEQY
J gene: TRBJ2-5; V gene: TRBV5-1; CDR3 protein: ASSLQFPQETQY
J gene: TRBJ1-5; V gene: TRBV5-1; CDR3 protein: ASSLEGPEMSPQH
J gene: TRBJ2-1; V gene: TRBV12-3/TRBV12-4; CDR3 protein: ASSLQGGYNEQF
J gene: TRBJ2-6; V gene: TRBV2; CDR3 protein: ASSPAVGGRAYGANVLT
J gene: TRBJ2-7; V gene: TRBV19; CDR3 protein: ASSIPRPRRFRGHEQY
J gene: TRBJ2-5; V gene: TRBV29-1; CDR3 protein: SSTKGPGSHQETQY
J gene: TRBJ2-7; V gene: TRBV12-3/TRBV12-4; CDR3 protein: ASSSGESYEQY
J gene: TRBJ1-1; V gene: TRBV29-1; CDR3 protein: SVALNTEAF
J gene: TRBJ2-7; V gene: TRBV20-1; CDR3 protein: SASSQGIVGYEQY
J gene: TRBJ2-1; V gene: TRBV20-1; CDR3 protein: SATHFIDNEQF
J gene: TRBJ2-7; V gene: TRBV20-1; CDR3 protein: SASPGAVSYEQY
J gene: TRBJ2-3; V gene: TRBV9; CDR3 protein: ASSESGSSSTDTQY
J gene: TRBJ2-1; V gene: TRBV14; CDR3 protein: ASSHLGLAEDEQF